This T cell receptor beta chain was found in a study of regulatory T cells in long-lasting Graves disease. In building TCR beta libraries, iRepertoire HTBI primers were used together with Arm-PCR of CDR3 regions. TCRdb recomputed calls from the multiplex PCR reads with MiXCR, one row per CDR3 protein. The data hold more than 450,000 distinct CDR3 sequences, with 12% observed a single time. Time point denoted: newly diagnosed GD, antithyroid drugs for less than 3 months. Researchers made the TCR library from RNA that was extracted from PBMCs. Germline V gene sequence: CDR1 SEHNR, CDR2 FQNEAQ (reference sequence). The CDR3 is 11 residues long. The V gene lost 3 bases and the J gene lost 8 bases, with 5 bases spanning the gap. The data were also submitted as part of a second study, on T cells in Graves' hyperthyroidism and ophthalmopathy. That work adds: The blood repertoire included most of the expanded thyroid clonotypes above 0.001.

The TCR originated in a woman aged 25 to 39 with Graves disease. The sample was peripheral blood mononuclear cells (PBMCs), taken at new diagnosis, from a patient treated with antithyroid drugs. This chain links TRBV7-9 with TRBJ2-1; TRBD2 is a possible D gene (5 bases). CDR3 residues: CASSFGDEQFF. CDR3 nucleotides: TGTGCCAGCAGCTTCGGGGATGAGCAGTTCTTC.